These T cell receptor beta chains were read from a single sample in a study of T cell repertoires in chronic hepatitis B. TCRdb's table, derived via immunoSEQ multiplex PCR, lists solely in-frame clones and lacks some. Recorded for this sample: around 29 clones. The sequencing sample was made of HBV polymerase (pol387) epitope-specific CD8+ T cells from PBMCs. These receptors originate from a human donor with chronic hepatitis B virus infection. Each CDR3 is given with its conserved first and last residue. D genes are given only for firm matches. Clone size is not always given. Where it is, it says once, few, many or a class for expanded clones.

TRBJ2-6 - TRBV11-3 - TGTGCCAGCAGCATATATGCATCTCGACAAAGTCGGGCCAACGTCCTGACTTTC CASSIYASRQSRANVLTF
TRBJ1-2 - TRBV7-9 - TGTGCCAGCACCCTTTTTGGACTATATTACCCTGACTATGGCTACACCTTC CASTLFGLYYPDYGYTF
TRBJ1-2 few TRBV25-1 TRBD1 TGTGCCAGCAGTGATTGGGACAGGACATATGGCTACACCTTC CASSDWDRTYGYTF
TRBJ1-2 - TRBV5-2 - TGTGCCAGCAAGATCATACGAAAGACCTATGGCTACACCTTC CASKIIRKTYGYTF
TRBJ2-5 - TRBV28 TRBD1 TGTGCCAGCAGTTTACTGATAGGGGGCGCCCAGGAGACCCAGTACTTC CASSLLIGGAQETQYF
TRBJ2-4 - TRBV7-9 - TGTGCCAGCAGCTTAGGGGCTAGCGTAGGGGCCAAAAACATTCAGTACTTC CASSLGASVGAKNIQYF
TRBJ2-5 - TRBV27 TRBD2 TGTGCCAGCAGTCTGAAAGCGGGAGAGGTTATGGAGACCCAGTACTTC CASSLKAGEVMETQYF
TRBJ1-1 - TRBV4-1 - TGCGCCAGCAGCCAGAACAGCCGGACTATTGAAGCTTTCTTT CASSQNSRTIEAFF
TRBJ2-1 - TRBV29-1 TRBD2 TGCAGCGTCGGGACTAGCGGGAGGGAGCATGAGCAGTTCTTC CSVGTSGREHEQFF
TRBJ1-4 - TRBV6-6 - TGTGCCAGCAGTGGACGATTGGGAGTCGCTAATGAAAAACTGTTTTTT CASSGRLGVANEKLFF
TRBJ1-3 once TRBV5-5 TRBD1 TGTGCCAGCAGCCGGCGGGGACAGGGTTATGGAAACACCATATATTTT CASSRRGQGYGNTIYF